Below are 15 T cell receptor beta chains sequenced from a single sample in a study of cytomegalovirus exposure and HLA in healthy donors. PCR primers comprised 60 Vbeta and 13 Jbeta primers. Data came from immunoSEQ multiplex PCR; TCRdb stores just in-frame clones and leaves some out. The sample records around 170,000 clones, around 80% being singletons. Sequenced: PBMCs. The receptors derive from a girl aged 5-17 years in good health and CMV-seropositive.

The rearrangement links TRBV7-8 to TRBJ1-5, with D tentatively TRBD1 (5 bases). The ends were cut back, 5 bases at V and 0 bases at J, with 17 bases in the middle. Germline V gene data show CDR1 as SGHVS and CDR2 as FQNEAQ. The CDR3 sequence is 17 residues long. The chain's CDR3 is CASSAKQVTLSNQPQHF. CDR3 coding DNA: TGTGCCAGCAGCGCGAAACAGGTTACCCTTAGCAATCAGCCCCAGCATTTT.

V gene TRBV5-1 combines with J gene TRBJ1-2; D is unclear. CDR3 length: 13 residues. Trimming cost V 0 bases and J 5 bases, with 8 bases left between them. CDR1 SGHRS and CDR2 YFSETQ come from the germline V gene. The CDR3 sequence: CASSLEERYGYTF. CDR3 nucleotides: TGCGCCAGCAGCTTGGAAGAGAGGTATGGCTACACCTTC. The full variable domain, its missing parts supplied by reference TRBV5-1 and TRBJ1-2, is KAGVTQTPRYLIKTRGQQVTLSCSPISGHRSVSWYQQTPGQGLQFLFEYFSETQRNKGNFPGRFSGRQFSNSRSEMNVSTLELGDSALYLCASSLEERYGYTFGSGTRLTVV.

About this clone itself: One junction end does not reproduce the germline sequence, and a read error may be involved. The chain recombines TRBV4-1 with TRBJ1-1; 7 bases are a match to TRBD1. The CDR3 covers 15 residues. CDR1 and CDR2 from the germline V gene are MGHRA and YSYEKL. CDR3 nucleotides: TGCGCCAGCAGCCACCCGACAGGGTTTGACACCCCTCTGGGGTTT. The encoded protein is CASSHPTGFDTPLGF.

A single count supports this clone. The CDR3 sequence is CASRVDTSLAKNIQYF. The CDR3 DNA is TGTGCCAGCAGGGTGGACACAAGTCTAGCCAAAAACATTCAGTACTTC. The chain carries TRBV2 and TRBJ2-4; possibly TRBD1 for D (5 bases). The CDR3 contains 16 residues. Germline CDR1 reads SNHLY; CDR2 reads FYNNEI. Deletions cut 6 bases from V and 0 bases from J, with 15 bases between. The whole variable domain, filled in from reference TRBV2 and TRBJ2-4, reads EPEVTQTPSHQVTQMGQEVILRCVPISNHLYFYWYRQILGQKVEFLVSFYNNEISEKSEIFDDQFSVERPDGSNFTLKIRSTKLEDSAMYFCASRVDTSLAKNIQYFGAGTRLSVL.

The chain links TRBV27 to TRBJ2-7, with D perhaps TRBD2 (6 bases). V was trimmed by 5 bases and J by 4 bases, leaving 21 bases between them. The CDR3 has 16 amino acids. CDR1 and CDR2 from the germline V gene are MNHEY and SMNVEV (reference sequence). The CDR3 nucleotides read TGTGCCAGCAGTGCGGGGACTCCCCCATGGGGGTACGAGCAGTACTTC. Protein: CASSAGTPPWGYEQYF.

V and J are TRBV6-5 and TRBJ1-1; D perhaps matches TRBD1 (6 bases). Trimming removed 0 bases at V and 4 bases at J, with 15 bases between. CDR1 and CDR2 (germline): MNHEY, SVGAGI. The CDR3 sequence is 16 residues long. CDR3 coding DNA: TGTGCCAGCAGTTACTCGGCGTGGGGGCTTGGCACTGAAGCTTTCTTT. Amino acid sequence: CASSYSAWGLGTEAFF.

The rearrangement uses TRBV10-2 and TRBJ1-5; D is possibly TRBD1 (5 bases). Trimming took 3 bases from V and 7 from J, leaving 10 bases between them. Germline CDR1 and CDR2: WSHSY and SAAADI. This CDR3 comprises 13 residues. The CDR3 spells CASSDRVGQPQHF. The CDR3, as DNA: TGCGCCAGCAGTGACAGGGTAGGACAGCCCCAGCATTTT.

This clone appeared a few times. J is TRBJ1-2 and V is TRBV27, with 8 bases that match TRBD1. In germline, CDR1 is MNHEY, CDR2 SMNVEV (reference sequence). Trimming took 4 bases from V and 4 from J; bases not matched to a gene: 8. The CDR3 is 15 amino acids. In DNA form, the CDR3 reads TGTGCCAGCAGTTCGCGACAGGGGTTATTCTATGGCTACACCTTC. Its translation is CASSSRQGLFYGYTF.

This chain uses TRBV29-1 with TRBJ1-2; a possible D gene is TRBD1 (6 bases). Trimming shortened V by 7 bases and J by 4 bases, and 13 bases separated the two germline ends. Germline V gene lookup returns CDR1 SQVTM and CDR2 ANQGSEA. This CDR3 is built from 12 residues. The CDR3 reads CSAQQGTYGYTF. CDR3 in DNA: TGCAGCGCTCAACAGGGTACCTATGGCTACACCTTC.

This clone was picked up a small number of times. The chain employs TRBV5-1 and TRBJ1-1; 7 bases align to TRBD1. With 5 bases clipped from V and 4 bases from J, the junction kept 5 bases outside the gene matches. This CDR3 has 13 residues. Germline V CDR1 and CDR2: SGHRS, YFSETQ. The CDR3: CASSQDRTTEAFF. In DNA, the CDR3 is TGCGCCAGCAGTCAGGACAGGACCACTGAAGCTTTCTTT.

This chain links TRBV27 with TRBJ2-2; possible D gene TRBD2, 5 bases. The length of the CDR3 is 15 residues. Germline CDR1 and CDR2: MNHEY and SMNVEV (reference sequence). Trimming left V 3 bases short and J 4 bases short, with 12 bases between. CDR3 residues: CASSFVGARTGELFF. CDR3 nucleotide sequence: TGTGCCAGCAGTTTTGTGGGAGCACGCACCGGGGAGCTGTTTTTT.

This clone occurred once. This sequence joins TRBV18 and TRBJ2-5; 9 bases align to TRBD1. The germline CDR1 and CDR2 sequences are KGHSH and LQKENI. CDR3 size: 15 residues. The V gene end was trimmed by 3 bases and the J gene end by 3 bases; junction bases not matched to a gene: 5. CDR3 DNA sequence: TGTGCCAGCTCACCCGTGGGACAGGGAAAAGAGACCCAGTACTTC. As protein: CASSPVGQGKETQYF. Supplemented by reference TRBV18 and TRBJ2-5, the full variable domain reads NAGVMQNPRHLVRRRGQEARLRCSPMKGHSHVYWYRQLPEEGLKFMVYLQKENIIDESGMPKERFSAEFPKEGPSILRIQQVVRGDSAAYFCASSPVGQGKETQYFGPGTRLLVL.

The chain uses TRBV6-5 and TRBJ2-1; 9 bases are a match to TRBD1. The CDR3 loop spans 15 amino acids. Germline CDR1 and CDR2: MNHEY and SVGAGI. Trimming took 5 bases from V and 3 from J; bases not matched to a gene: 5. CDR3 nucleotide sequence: TGTGCCAGCAGTCTAGGACAGGGGCTCTACAATGAGCAGTTCTTC. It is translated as CASSLGQGLYNEQFF.

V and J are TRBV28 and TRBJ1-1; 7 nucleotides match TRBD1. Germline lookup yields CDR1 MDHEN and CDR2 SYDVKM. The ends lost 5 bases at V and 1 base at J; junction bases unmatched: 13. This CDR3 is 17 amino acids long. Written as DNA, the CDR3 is TGTGCCAGCAGTATACCCCACCTGGGACAGCCGAACACTGAAGCTTTCTTT. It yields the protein CASSIPHLGQPNTEAFF.

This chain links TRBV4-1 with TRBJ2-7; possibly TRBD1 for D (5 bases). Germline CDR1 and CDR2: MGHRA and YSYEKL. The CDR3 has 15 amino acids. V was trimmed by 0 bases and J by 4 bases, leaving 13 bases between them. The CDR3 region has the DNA TGCGCCAGCAGCCAAGATCCCCCAGGGAAGTACGAGCAGTACTTC. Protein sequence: CASSQDPPGKYEQYF.